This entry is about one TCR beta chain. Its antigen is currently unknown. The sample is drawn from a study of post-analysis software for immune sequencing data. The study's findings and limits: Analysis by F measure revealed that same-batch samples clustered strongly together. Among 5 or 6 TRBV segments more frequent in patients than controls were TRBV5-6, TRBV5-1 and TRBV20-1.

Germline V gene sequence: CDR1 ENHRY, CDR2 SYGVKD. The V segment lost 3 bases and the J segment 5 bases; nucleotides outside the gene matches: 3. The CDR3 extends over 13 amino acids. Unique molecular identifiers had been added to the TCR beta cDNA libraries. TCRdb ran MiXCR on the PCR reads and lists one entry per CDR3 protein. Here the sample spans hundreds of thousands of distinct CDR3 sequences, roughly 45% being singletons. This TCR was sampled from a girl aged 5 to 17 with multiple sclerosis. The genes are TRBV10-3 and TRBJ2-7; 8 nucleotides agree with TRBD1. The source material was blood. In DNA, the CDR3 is TGTGCCATCAGTGAAGGACAGGGCGACGAGCAGTACTTC. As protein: CAISEGQGDEQYF.